These 3 T cell receptor beta chains were all obtained from the same sample, sequenced in a study of PD-1 blockade in classical Hodgkin lymphoma. Method: immunoSEQ multiplex PCR; TCRdb's copy keeps in-frame clones and lacks some. The data show some 13,000 clones, approximately 83% seen once. This sample's time point: cycle 4 day 1 (C4D1), after less than 7 weeks of nivolumab. Exposure to brentuximab vedotin varied, and each patient had relapsed following autologous stem cell transplantation. Purification of CD4+ T cells from thawed PBMCs was achieved by magnetic negative selection. The sample consisted of CD4+ T cells from blood, taken before the fourth cycle of nivolumab. These receptors all stem from a human donor with classical Hodgkin lymphoma.

V usage is TRBV28 and J usage is TRBJ1-2, with TRBD1 matching 7 bases. Germline assignment: CDR1 MDHEN and CDR2 SYDVKM. This CDR3 has 15 amino acids. With V trimmed by 1 base and J by 7 bases, 9 bases remained unmatched. The CDR3 protein is CASSLSPRQGRGYTF. The CDR3 DNA reads TGTGCCAGCAGTTTATCCCCTCGACAGGGTCGTGGCTACACCTTC.

V is TRBV30 and J is TRBJ1-5; D gene ambiguous. The CDR3 has 14 residues. Germline loops: CDR1 GTSNPN, CDR2 SVGIG (reference sequence). The V end lost 0 bases, the J end lost 0 bases, and 6 bases lay between the germline ends. CDR3 DNA: TGTGCCTGGAGTGTACTAGGTAGCAATCAGCCCCAGCATTTT. It yields the protein CAWSVLGSNQPQHF.

The chain employs TRBV5-4 and TRBJ2-3; 12 bases agree with TRBD2. The germline V gene has CDR1 SGHNT and CDR2 YYREEE (reference sequence). With V trimmed by 0 bases and J by 0 bases, 2 bases remained unmatched. This CDR3 has 17 amino acids. The DNA of the CDR3 is TGTGCCAGCAGCTTGGGACTAGCGGGGGTTAGCACAGATACGCAGTATTTT. Translating gives CASSLGLAGVSTDTQYF.